The rows below give T cell receptor beta chains drawn from one sample of a study of T cell responses to AZD1222 COVID-19 vaccine. Profiled with immunoSEQ multiplex PCR; TCRdb holds only in-frame clones, not every one. The table includes tens of thousands of clones, approximately 86% detected once. The specimen was peripheral blood, collected on day 0 of AZD1222 vaccination. All receptors come from an adult in good health. Both conserved end residues are part of each CDR3. D genes are given only for firm matches. The size field is filled for only some rows; it gives once, few, many or a size class.

NA | TRBJ2-1 | NA | TRBV5-8 | CASSLQLLEQFF | TGTGCCAGCAGCTTACAGTTGCTTGAGCAGTTCTTC
NA | TRBJ1-1 | NA | TRBV3-1/TRBV3-2 | CASSEFGQNTEAFF | TGTGCCAGCAGCGAATTCGGACAGAACACTGAAGCTTTCTTT
TRBD1 | TRBJ1-5 | NA | TRBV2 | CASNRDRNQPQHF | TGTGCCAGCAACCGGGACAGAAATCAGCCCCAGCATTTT
TRBD1 | TRBJ1-2 | NA | TRBV4-1 | CASSEPTGLDYGYTF | TGCGCCAGCAGCGAACCGACAGGGCTTGACTATGGCTACACCTTC
NA | TRBJ1-2 | NA | TRBV7-2 | CASRANYGYTF | TGTGCCAGCAGAGCCAACTATGGCTACACCTTC
TRBD2 | TRBJ2-2 | NA | TRBV18 | CASTSGGTGELFF | TGTGCCAGCACCTCGGGGGGCACCGGGGAGCTGTTTTTT
NA | TRBJ1-6 | NA | TRBV3-1/TRBV3-2 | CASSQPGNSPLHF | TGTGCCAGCAGCCAACCTGGTAATTCACCCCTCCACTTT
TRBD1 | TRBJ1-2 | once | TRBV7-2 | CASSPQGQGTGYTF | TGTGCCAGCAGCCCGCAAGGACAGGGGACTGGCTACACCTTC
NA | TRBJ2-7 | NA | TRBV7-2 | CASSLGGGTLSEQYF | TGTGCCAGCAGCTTGGGAGGAGGGACCCTGAGCGAGCAGTACTTC
NA | TRBJ2-7 | NA | TRBV4-2 | CASSQEGPQGVAYEQYF | TGTGCCAGCAGCCAAGAGGGCCCCCAGGGAGTGGCCTACGAGCAGTACTTC
TRBD1 | TRBJ1-4 | NA | TRBV27 | CASSADRGGSEKLFF | TGTGCCAGCAGTGCCGACAGGGGCGGGAGCGAAAAACTGTTTTTT
NA | TRBJ1-5 | NA | TRBV6-5 | CASSYSYEGNQPQHF | TGTGCCAGCAGTTACTCGTATGAGGGAAATCAGCCCCAGCATTTT
NA | TRBJ1-3 | NA | TRBV29-1 | CSVEDQNWGNTIYF | TGCAGCGTTGAAGATCAGAATTGGGGAAACACCATATATTTT
NA | TRBJ2-7 | NA | TRBV3-1/TRBV3-2 | CASSRGGSSYEQYF | TGTGCCAGCAGCCGGGGCGGTAGCTCCTACGAGCAGTACTTC
NA | TRBJ2-1 | NA | TRBV7-3 | CASSPNTKSNEQFF | TGTGCCAGCAGCCCAAACACTAAAAGCAATGAGCAGTTCTTC
TRBD2 | TRBJ2-3 | NA | TRBV19 | CASSIVPGGLDTQYF | TGTGCCAGTAGTATAGTTCCGGGGGGGTTAGATACGCAGTATTTT
NA | TRBJ2-1 | NA | TRBV7-7 | CASSPTPRGSYNEQFF | TGTGCCAGCAGCCCCACTCCCAGGGGTTCCTACAATGAGCAGTTCTTC
NA | TRBJ2-2 | NA | TRBV6-2/TRBV6-3 | CASSYAAKSSTTASNTGELFF | TGTGCCAGCAGTTACGCGGCGAAGTCCAGTACGACAGCCTCGAACACCGGGGAGCTGTTTTTT
NA | TRBJ1-1 | NA | TRBV5-1 | CASSLQEGMNTEAFF | TGCGCCAGCAGCTTACAGGAGGGGATGAACACTGAAGCTTTCTTT
TRBD2 | TRBJ2-2 | NA | TRBV15 | CATSPSQTSGGTGELFF | TGTGCCACCAGCCCATCGCAAACTAGCGGGGGGACCGGGGAGCTGTTTTTT
NA | TRBJ2-5 | few | TRBV27 | CASRGVQETQYF | TGTGCCAGCAGGGGGGTCCAAGAGACCCAGTACTTC
NA | TRBJ2-6 | NA | TRBV15 | CATSRDNQDDPQLALGANVLTF | TGTGCCACCAGCAGAGATAACCAGGATGACCCCCAACTCGCTCTGGGGGCCAACGTCCTGACTTTC
TRBD2 | TRBJ2-1 | NA | TRBV12-5 | CASGFSGTSGNNEQFF | TGTGCTAGTGGTTTTTCGGGGACTAGCGGGAACAATGAGCAGTTCTTC
NA | TRBJ1-5 | NA | TRBV5-8 | CLRPGEDQPQHF | TGTCTTCGACCCGGGGAGGATCAGCCCCAGCATTTT
NA | TRBJ1-3 | NA | TRBV28 | CASTPGATGNTIYF | TGTGCCAGCACCCCGGGGGCTACCGGAAACACCATATATTTT
TRBD1 | TRBJ1-2 | few | TRBV5-6 | CASSLVGQGVEYGYTF | TGTGCCAGCAGCTTGGTGGGACAGGGGGTAGAATATGGCTACACCTTC
TRBD2 | TRBJ2-5 | NA | TRBV5-1 | CASSLWPGGPRQETQYF | TGCGCCAGCAGTTTGTGGCCGGGGGGGCCCAGGCAAGAGACCCAGTACTTC
TRBD2 | TRBJ2-1 | NA | TRBV15 | CATSRERAGGPYEQFF | TGTGCCACCAGCAGAGAGAGGGCGGGAGGGCCCTATGAGCAGTTCTTC
NA | TRBJ2-7 | NA | TRBV10-3 | CAITVGSDPEGEQYF | TGTGCCATCACCGTAGGATCGGACCCGGAGGGCGAGCAGTACTTC
TRBD2 | TRBJ2-7 | NA | TRBV4-2 | CASSKSGTSGSSEQYF | TGTGCCAGCAGCAAATCCGGGACTAGCGGGAGTAGCGAGCAGTACTTC
TRBD1 | TRBJ2-3 | NA | TRBV28 | CASSSGTGFQVTQYF | TGTGCCAGCAGTTCCGGGACAGGGTTTCAAGTTACGCAGTATTTT
TRBD1 | TRBJ1-6 | NA | TRBV30 | CAWKTGWNSPLHF | TGTGCCTGGAAGACAGGGTGGAATTCACCCCTCCACTTT
NA | TRBJ1-5 | NA | TRBV18 | CASSGGGNQPQHF | TGTGCCAGCTCAGGGGGGGGCAATCAGCCCCAGCATTTT
TRBD2 | TRBJ2-5 | NA | TRBV3-1/TRBV3-2 | CASSPGTIQETQYF | TGTGCCAGCAGCCCGGGGACTATCCAAGAGACCCAGTACTTC
NA | TRBJ1-2 | NA | TRBV10-2 | CASSESIRYGYTF | TGCGCCAGCAGTGAGTCGATTAGATATGGCTACACCTTC
NA | TRBJ1-2 | NA | TRBV28 | CASKGVRSDYGYTF | TGTGCCAGCAAGGGGGTCAGAAGCGACTATGGCTACACCTTC
TRBD2 | TRBJ2-7 | once | TRBV28 | CASHYSGSGSYEQYF | TGTGCCAGCCATTACAGCGGGAGTGGCTCCTACGAGCAGTACTTC
NA | TRBJ2-5 | NA | TRBV9 | CASSVEVTQGTQYF | TGTGCCAGCAGCGTAGAAGTGACGCAGGGGACCCAGTACTTC
NA | TRBJ1-2 | NA | TRBV19 | CASTLGPSSYTF | TGTGCCAGTACCTTGGGTCCTTCCAGCTACACCTTC
TRBD1 | TRBJ2-7 | NA | TRBV7-2 | CASSTGQGKYEQYF | TGTGCCAGCAGCACGGGACAGGGAAAATACGAGCAGTACTTC
NA | TRBJ2-7 | NA | TRBV20-1 | CSASKTDYEQYF | TGCAGTGCTAGTAAGACAGACTACGAGCAGTACTTC
NA | TRBJ2-5 | once | TRBV7-2 | CASSLARVQETQYF | TGTGCCAGCAGCTTAGCGAGGGTCCAAGAGACCCAGTACTTC
TRBD1 | TRBJ1-4 | NA | TRBV6-5 | CASRKRQGEYEKLFF | TGTGCCAGCAGAAAAAGACAGGGGGAATATGAAAAACTGTTTTTT
NA | TRBJ1-2 | NA | TRBV27 | CASRARGVDYGYTF | TGTGCCAGCAGGGCCCGGGGGGTCGACTATGGCTACACCTTC
NA | TRBJ1-1 | NA | TRBV30 | CAWRPQGYTEAFF | TGTGCCTGGAGGCCTCAGGGGTACACTGAAGCTTTCTTT
NA | TRBJ1-2 | once | TRBV5-1 | CASSHPTDRSVVF | TGCGCCAGCAGCCACCCGACCGACAGGTCGGTTGTATTT
NA | TRBJ2-7 | NA | TRBV15 | CATSRDPDGSYEQYF | TGTGCCACCAGCAGAGACCCGGACGGATCCTACGAGCAGTACTTC
TRBD2 | TRBJ2-1 | NA | TRBV19 | CASSIAASGRDQFF | TGTGCCAGTAGTATCGCGGCTAGCGGGAGAGATCAGTTCTTC
NA | TRBJ2-2 | few | TRBV11-2 | CASSSVRGGLGELFF | TGTGCCAGCAGCTCCGTTAGGGGGGGTTTAGGGGAGCTGTTTTTT
NA | TRBJ1-5 | NA | TRBV5-8 | CASYAPGGANQPQHF | TGTGCCAGCTACGCACCCGGAGGGGCTAATCAGCCCCAGCATTTT
NA | TRBJ2-5 | NA | TRBV14 | CASSQDLGPGTQYF | TGTGCCAGCAGCCAAGATCTGGGCCCCGGGACCCAGTACTTC
NA | TRBJ1-5 | NA | TRBV30 | CAWSVPGGPQHF | TGTGCCTGGAGTGTACCCGGGGGGCCCCAGCATTTT
TRBD1 | TRBJ1-2 | NA | TRBV5-1 | CASSLARQGANYGYTF | TGCGCCAGCAGCTTGGCTCGGCAGGGGGCTAACTATGGCTACACCTTC
TRBD2 | TRBJ2-7 | NA | TRBV5-6 | CASSLWRGAYEQYF | TGTGCCAGCAGCTTGTGGCGGGGGGCCTACGAGCAGTACTTC